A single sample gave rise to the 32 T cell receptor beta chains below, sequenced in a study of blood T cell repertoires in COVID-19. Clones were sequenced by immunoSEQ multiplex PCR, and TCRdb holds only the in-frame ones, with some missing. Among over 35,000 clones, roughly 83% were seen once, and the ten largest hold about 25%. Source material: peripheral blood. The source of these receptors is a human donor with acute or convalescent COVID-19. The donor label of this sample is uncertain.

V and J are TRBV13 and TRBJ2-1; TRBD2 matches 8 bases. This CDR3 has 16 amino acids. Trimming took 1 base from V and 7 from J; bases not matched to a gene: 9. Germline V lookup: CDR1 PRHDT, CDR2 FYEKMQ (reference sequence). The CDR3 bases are TGTGCCAGCAGCTTAGTGCCGGGCCGGGAGGGAAATGAGCAGTTCTTC. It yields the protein CASSLVPGREGNEQFF.

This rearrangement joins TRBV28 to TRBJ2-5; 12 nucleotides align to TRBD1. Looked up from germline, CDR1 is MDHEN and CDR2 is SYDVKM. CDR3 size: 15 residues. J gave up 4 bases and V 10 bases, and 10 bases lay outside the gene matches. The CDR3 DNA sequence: TGTGCCATCAATTCCGGGACAGGGGGCATAGAGACCCAGTACTTC. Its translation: CAINSGTGGIETQYF.

CDR3 coding DNA: TGTGCCAGCAGCTTAAAGGGGGGGCGGCAGTTCTTC. This translates into CASSLKGGRQFF. The chain uses TRBV7-3 and TRBJ2-1; D is perhaps TRBD2 (7 bases). CDR1 and CDR2 (germline): SGHTA, FQGTGA. The CDR3 is made up of 12 amino acids. V lost 1 base and J 12 bases, leaving 10 bases between the germline ends.

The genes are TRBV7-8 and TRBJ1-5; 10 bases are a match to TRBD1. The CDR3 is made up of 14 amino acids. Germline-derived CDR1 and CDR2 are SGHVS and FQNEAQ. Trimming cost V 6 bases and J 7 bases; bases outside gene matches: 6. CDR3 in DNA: TGTGCCAGCAGTCCGACAGGGGGCGGGCAGCCCCAGCATTTT. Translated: CASSPTGGGQPQHF.

This CDR3 is CASSHRGVGSYEQYF. The CDR3 nucleotides read TGTGCCAGCAGCCACAGGGGTGTGGGTTCCTACGAGCAGTACTTC. This chain uses TRBV6-2 or TRBV6-3 with TRBJ2-7; the match to TRBD1 covers 7 bases. The CDR3 has 15 residues. CDR1 is MNHEY and CDR2 is SVGEGT in the germline V gene. Trimming removed 6 bases from V and 1 base from J; junction bases left unmatched: 9.

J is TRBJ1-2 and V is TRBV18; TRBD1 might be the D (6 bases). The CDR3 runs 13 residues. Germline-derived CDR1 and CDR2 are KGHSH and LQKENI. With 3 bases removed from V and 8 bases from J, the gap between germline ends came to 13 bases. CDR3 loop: CASSPVTGSGYTF. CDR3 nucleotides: TGTGCCAGCTCACCGGTGACAGGATCCGGCTACACCTTC.

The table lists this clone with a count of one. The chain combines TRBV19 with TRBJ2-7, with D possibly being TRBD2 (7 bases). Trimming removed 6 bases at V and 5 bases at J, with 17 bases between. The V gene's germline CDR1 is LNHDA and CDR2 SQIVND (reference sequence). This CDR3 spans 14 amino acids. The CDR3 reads CASRVLAGADEQYF. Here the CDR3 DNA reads TGTGCCAGTAGGGTCTTGGCGGGGGCGGACGAGCAGTACTTC.

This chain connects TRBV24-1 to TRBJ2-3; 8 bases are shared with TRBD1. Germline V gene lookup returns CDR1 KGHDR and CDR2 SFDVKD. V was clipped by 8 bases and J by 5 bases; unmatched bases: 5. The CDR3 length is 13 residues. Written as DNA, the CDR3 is TGTGCCACCAAAGGGACAGGTAAAGATACGCAGTATTTT. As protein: CATKGTGKDTQYF.

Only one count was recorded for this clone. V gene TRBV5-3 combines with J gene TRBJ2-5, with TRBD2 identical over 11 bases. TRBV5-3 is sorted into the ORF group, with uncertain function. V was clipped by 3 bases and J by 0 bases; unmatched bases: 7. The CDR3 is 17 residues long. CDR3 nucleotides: TGTGCCAGAAGCTCGTTACTAGCGGGGGAGTACCAAGAGACCCAGTACTTC. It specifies CARSSLLAGEYQETQYF.

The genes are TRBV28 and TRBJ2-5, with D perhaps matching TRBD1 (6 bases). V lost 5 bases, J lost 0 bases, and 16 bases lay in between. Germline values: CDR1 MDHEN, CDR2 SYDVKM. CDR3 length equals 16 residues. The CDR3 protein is CASSTSSQGYQETQYF. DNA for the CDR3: TGTGCCAGCAGTACCTCCTCGCAGGGGTACCAAGAGACCCAGTACTTC.

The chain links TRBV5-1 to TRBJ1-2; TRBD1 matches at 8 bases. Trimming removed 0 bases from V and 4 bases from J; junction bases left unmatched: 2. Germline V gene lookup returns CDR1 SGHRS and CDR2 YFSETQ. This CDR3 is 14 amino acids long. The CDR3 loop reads CASSLGGQGYGYTF. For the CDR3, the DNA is TGCGCCAGCAGCTTGGGAGGACAGGGCTATGGCTACACCTTC.

The CDR3 coding sequence is TGTGCTAGTGGTTTCGGTTGGGAGGGCGGACCGAACACTGAAGCTTTCTTT. This sequence encodes CASGFGWEGGPNTEAFF. The V call is TRBV12-5, the J call TRBJ1-1, with no clear D. Trimming left V 3 bases short and J 1 base short, with 18 bases between. Germline V lookup: CDR1 LGHNT, CDR2 FRNRAP. This CDR3 has 17 residues.

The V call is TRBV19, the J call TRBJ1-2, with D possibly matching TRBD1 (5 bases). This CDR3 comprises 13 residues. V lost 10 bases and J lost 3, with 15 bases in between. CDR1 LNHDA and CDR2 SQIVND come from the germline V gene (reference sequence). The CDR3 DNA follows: TGTGCCACTGATTCCCCGGGGGACTATGGCTACACCTTC. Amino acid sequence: CATDSPGDYGYTF.

In DNA form, the CDR3 reads TGTGCCAGCAGCTCAGGGGTAGGGGGCTTTGGCTACACCTTC. This translates into CASSSGVGGFGYTF. This chain links TRBV7-9 with TRBJ1-2, with TRBD1 matching 7 bases. The CDR3 runs 14 residues. Germline values: CDR1 SEHNR, CDR2 FQNEAQ (reference sequence). Trimming cost V 4 bases and J 7 bases; bases outside gene matches: 9.

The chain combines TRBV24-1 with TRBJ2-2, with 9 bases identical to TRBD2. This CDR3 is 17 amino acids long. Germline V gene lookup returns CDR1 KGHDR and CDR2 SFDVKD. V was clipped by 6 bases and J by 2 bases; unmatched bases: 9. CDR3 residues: CATSRPGLAFNTGELFF. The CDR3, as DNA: TGTGCCACCAGTCGACCGGGACTAGCATTTAACACCGGGGAGCTGTTTTTT.

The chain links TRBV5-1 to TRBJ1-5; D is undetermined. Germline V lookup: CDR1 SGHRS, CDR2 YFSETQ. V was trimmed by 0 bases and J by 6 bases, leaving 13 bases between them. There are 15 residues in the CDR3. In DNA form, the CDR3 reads TGCGCCAGCAGCTTGGGGGCGGGGTCCGGTCAGCCCCAGCATTTT. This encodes CASSLGAGSGQPQHF.

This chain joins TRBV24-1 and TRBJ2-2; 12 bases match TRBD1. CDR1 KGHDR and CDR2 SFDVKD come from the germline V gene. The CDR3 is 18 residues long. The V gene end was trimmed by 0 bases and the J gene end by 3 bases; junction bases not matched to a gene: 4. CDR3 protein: CATSDLKGQGAYTGELFF. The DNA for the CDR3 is TGTGCCACCAGTGATTTGAAGGGACAGGGGGCCTACACCGGGGAGCTGTTTTTT.

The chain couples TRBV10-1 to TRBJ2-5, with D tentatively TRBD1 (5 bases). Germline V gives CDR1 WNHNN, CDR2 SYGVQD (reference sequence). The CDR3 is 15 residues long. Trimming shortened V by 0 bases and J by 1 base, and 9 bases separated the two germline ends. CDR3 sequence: CASSESSTAQETQYF. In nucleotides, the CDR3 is TGCGCCAGCAGTGAGTCCTCGACAGCCCAAGAGACCCAGTACTTC.

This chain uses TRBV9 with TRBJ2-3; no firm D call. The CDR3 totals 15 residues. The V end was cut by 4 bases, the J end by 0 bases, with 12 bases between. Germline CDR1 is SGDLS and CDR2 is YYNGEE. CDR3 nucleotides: TGTGCCAGCAGCCCCTCCCACACAAGCACAGATACGCAGTATTTT. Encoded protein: CASSPSHTSTDTQYF. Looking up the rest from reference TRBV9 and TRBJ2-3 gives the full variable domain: DSGVTQTPKHLITATGQRVTLRCSPRSGDLSVYWYQQSLDQGLQFLIQYYNGEERAKGNILERFSAQQFPDLHSELNLSSLELGDSALYFCASSPSHTSTDTQYFGPGTRLTVL.

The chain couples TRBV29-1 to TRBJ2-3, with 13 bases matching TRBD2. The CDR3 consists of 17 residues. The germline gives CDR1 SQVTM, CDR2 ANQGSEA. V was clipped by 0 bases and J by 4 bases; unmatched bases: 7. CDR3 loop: CSVEDRTSGRSSDTQYF. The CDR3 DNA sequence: TGCAGCGTTGAAGATCGGACTAGCGGGAGAAGTTCAGATACGCAGTATTTT.

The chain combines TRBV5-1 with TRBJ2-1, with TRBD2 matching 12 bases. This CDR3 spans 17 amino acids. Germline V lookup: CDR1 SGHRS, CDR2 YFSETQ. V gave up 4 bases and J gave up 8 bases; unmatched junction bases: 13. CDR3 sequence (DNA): TGCGCCAGCAGCCCGAGGACTAGCGGGATAAACTTCGATGAGCAGTTCTTC. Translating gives CASSPRTSGINFDEQFF.

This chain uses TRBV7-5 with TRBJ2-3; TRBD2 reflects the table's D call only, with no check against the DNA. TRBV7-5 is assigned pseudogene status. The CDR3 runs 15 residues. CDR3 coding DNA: TGTGCCTTTGAACGGAGACTGGGGCGACTAGTTCCGCAGTATTTT. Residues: CAFERRLGRLVPQYF.

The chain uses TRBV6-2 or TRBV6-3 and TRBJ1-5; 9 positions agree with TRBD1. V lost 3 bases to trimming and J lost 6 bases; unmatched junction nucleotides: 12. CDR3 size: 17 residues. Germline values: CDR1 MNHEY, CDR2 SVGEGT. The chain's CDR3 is CASSYPPGQGGSQPQHF. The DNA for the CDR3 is TGTGCCAGCAGTTATCCGCCGGGACAGGGAGGGAGTCAGCCCCAGCATTTT.

Here the CDR3 reads CASSQGDRTQLGYTF. CDR3 sequence (DNA): TGTGCCAGCAGCCAGGGAGACAGGACACAATTGGGTTACACCTTC. The V call is TRBV4-2, the J call TRBJ1-2, with D perhaps matching TRBD1 (6 bases). Trimming took off 3 bases at V and 11 bases at J, with 22 bases between the two ends. Germline values: CDR1 LGHNA, CDR2 YNFKEQ. This CDR3 spans 15 amino acids.

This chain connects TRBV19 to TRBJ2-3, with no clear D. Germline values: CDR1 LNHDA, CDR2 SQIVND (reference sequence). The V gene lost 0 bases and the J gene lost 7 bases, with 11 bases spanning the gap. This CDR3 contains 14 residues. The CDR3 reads CASSIDRRQYTQYF. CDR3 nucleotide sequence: TGTGCCAGTAGTATAGATAGGCGGCAATATACGCAGTATTTT.

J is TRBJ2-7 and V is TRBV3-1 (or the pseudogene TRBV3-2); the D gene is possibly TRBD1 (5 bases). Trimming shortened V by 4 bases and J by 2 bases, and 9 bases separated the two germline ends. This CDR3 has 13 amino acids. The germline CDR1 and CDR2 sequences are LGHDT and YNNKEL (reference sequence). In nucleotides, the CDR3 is TGTGCCAGCAGCCGTACAGGACCCTACGAGCAGTACTTC. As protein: CASSRTGPYEQYF.

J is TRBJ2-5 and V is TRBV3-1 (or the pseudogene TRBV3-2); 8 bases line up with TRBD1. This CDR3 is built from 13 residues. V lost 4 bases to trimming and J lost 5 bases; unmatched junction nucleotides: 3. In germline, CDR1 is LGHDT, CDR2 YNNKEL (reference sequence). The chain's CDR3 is CASSRQGRETQYF. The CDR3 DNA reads TGTGCCAGCAGCCGACAGGGGCGGGAGACCCAGTACTTC.

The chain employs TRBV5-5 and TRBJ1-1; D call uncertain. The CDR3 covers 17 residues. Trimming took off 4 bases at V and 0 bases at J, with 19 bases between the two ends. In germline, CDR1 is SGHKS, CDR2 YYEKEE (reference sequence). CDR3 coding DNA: TGTGCCAGCAGCGCGACCCCCATCCAAGAGGTGAACACTGAAGCTTTCTTT. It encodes CASSATPIQEVNTEAFF.

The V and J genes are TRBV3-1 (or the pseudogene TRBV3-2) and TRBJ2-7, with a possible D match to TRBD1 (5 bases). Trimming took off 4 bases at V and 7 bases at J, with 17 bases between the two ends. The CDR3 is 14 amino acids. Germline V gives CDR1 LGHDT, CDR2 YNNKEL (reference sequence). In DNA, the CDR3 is TGTGCCAGCAGCCCACAGGAGTCCGGGTGGGAGCAGTACTTC. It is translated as CASSPQESGWEQYF.

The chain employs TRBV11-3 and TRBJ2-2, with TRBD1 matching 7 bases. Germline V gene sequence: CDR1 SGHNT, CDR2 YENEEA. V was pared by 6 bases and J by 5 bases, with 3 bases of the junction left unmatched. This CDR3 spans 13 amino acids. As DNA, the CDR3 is TGTGCCAGCAGATTACAGGGGACCGGGGAGCTGTTTTTT. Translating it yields CASRLQGTGELFF.

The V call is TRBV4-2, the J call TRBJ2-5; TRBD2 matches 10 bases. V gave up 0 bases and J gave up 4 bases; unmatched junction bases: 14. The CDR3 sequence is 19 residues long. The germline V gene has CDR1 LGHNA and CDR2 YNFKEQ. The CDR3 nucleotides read TGTGCCAGCAGCCAAGAGGTCCTAGCGGGGGCAATCAAGCGAGAGACCCAGTACTTC. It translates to CASSQEVLAGAIKRETQYF.

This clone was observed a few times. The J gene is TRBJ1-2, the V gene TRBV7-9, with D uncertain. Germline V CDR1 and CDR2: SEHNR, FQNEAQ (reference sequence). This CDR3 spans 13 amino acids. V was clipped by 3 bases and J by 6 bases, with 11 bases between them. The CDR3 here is CASSFYSGNGYTF. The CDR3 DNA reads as TGTGCCAGCAGCTTTTATTCGGGAAATGGCTACACCTTC. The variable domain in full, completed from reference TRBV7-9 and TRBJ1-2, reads DTGVSQNPRHKITKRGQNVTFRCDPISEHNRLYWYRQTLGQGPEFLTYFQNEAQLEKSRLLSDRFSAERPKGSFSTLEIQRTEQGDSAMYLCASSFYSGNGYTFGSGTRLTVV.